These T cell receptor beta chains were read from a single sample in a study of blood T cell repertoires in COVID-19. Method: immunoSEQ multiplex PCR; TCRdb's copy keeps in-frame clones and lacks some. The sample lists approximately 120,000 clones; more than 75% were seen once. The sample was peripheral blood. These receptors all stem from a human donor in a cohort sampled during active COVID-19. Each CDR3 is given with its conserved first and last residue. D genes are given only for firm matches. Rows may omit the clone size; those that give it use once, few, many or a size class.

abundance	d_gene	v_gene	j_gene	CDR3nt	CDR3aa
.	.	TRBV6-6	TRBJ2-1	TGTGCCAGCAGTCAACAGGGGGCAGGGCTAGCGGGTAAAAATGAGCAGTTCTTC	CASSQQGAGLAGKNEQFF
.	.	TRBV30	TRBJ1-1	TGTGCCTGGAGTGTATGGGGAGGGGGCACTGAAGCTTTCTTT	CAWSVWGGGTEAFF
.	TRBD2	TRBV6-1	TRBJ2-3	TGTGCCAGCAGTGAAGCTGGGGCACTAGCGGGGCTAAGGACAGATACGCAGTATTTT	CASSEAGALAGLRTDTQYF
.	TRBD2	TRBV19	TRBJ2-5	TGTGCCAGTAGCCGAGCCACACTAGCGGGAACCCAAGAGACCCAGTACTTC	CASSRATLAGTQETQYF
.	.	TRBV27	TRBJ2-7	TGTGCCAGCAGTTCGCTCGGGTCCTACGAGCAGTACTTC	CASSSLGSYEQYF
.	TRBD2	TRBV28	TRBJ2-3	TGTGCCAGCAGTTTTCCCCCCGGCGGGAGAAGCACAGATACGCAGTATTTT	CASSFPPGGRSTDTQYF
.	TRBD1	TRBV2	TRBJ2-2	TGTGCCAGCAGTGGCGAAGGGGGCGCCGGGGAGCTGTTTTTT	CASSGEGGAGELFF
.	.	TRBV25-1	TRBJ1-1	TGTGCCAGCAGTGACTACAGGGTTTCCACTGAAGCTTTCTTT	CASSDYRVSTEAFF
.	.	TRBV6-1	TRBJ2-3	TGTGCCAGCAGTGACTTAGGCGGGGGCCCCACCGCAGATACGCAGTATTTT	CASSDLGGGPTADTQYF
.	TRBD2	TRBV7-9	TRBJ2-7	TGTGCCAGCAGCTGGTCGGGGGGGCGGTACGAGCAGTACTTC	CASSWSGGRYEQYF
.	TRBD2	TRBV4-2	TRBJ2-3	TGTGCCAGCAGCCAAGAGGGACTAGCGACCACAGATACGCAGTATTTT	CASSQEGLATTDTQYF
.	.	TRBV5-1	TRBJ1-1	TGCGCCAGCAGCTTGGGGCAGGGTTACACTGAAGCTTTCTTT	CASSLGQGYTEAFF
once	TRBD1	TRBV29-1	TRBJ1-2	TGCAGCGTTGAAGGGACAGGGCGGAACTATGGCTACACCTTC	CSVEGTGRNYGYTF
.	TRBD2	TRBV29-1	TRBJ2-7	TGCAGCGTGACCGGGACTAGCGGGAGCCCACTCGGGGAGCAGTACTTC	CSVTGTSGSPLGEQYF
few	TRBD2	TRBV2	TRBJ2-7	TGTGCCAGCAGCTACGGACTAGCGGGAGGTTACGAGCAGTACTTC	CASSYGLAGGYEQYF
.	TRBD1	TRBV5-6	TRBJ1-1	TGTGCCAGCAGCTTGCAACGGACAGGGGGTGTTACTTTCTTT	CASSLQRTGGVTFF
.	TRBD2	TRBV7-2	TRBJ2-7	TGTGCCAGCAGCGTTCTAGCGGGTCCTAGCTACGAGCAGTACTTC	CASSVLAGPSYEQYF
.	TRBD1	TRBV27	TRBJ1-1	TGTGCCAGCAGTTTCTCCGAACCGTACAGGGGGCGAGGGACGAACACTGAAGCTTTCTTT	CASSFSEPYRGRGTNTEAFF
.	.	TRBV21-1	TRBJ2-7	TGTGCCAGCAGTTTCCGGGACAGGGGGACCTACGAGCAGTACTTC	CASSFRDRGTYEQYF
.	TRBD1	TRBV14	TRBJ2-7	TGTGCCAGCAGCCATTTTGGACAGGGAATGAGAGGCGAGCAGTACTTC	CASSHFGQGMRGEQYF
few	.	TRBV7-2	TRBJ2-4	TGTGCCAGCAGCCCACAGGGAGGGGGAGTAGACATTCAGTACTTC	CASSPQGGGVDIQYF
.	.	TRBV9	TRBJ1-1	TGTGCCAGCACCAGCTCCGGGACACCCACTGAAGCTTTCTTT	CASTSSGTPTEAFF
.	TRBD1	TRBV10-3	TRBJ2-7	TGTGCCATCAGGGGGGGACAGGGGGTCGACGAGCAGTACTTC	CAIRGGQGVDEQYF
.	.	TRBV5-6	TRBJ2-3	TGTGCCAGCAACATCCTGGCTAGCACAGATACGCAGTATTTT	CASNILASTDTQYF
.	.	TRBV29-1	TRBJ2-7	TGCAGCGTTGTGGAGGGCGACGAGCAGTACTTC	CSVVEGDEQYF
.	TRBD2	TRBV11-2	TRBJ2-7	TGTGCCAGCAGCTTACTAGCGGGAGGCAGCTCCTACGAGCAGTACTTC	CASSLLAGGSSYEQYF
.	TRBD1	TRBV5-4	TRBJ1-6	TGTGCCAGCAGCTTGAAGGACAGGGATTTCTCACCCCTCCACTTT	CASSLKDRDFSPLHF
.	.	TRBV11-2	TRBJ2-5	TGTGCCAGCAGCTTCAGAGAGACCCAGTACTTC	CASSFRETQYF
.	TRBD1	TRBV11-2	TRBJ2-5	TGTGCCAGCAGCTTAGGGGTCGACAGGGGACGTGGAGAGACCCAGTACTTC	CASSLGVDRGRGETQYF
.	TRBD1	TRBV14	TRBJ1-1	TGTGCCAGCAGCCAGGACAGGGACGATAACACTGAAGCTTTCTTT	CASSQDRDDNTEAFF
.	TRBD1	TRBV5-4	TRBJ1-1	TGTGCCACCGAGGACAGGGGGCGGACTGAAGCTTTCTTT	CATEDRGRTEAFF
few	TRBD2	TRBV4-1	TRBJ2-1	TGCGCCAGCAGCCTCTCCGGGACTAGTGTCAGTGAGCAGTTCTTC	CASSLSGTSVSEQFF
few	TRBD2	TRBV18	TRBJ2-1	TGTGCCAGCTCAACAGGGCGACTAGCGGGAGCCCTCTACAATGAGCAGTTCTTC	CASSTGRLAGALYNEQFF
.	.	TRBV4-2	TRBJ1-6	TGTGCCAGCAGCCAAGATCAGTCGGCCGAGACACCCATTTTCGGCATTTCACCCCTCCACTTT	CASSQDQSAETPIFGISPLHF
.	.	TRBV27	TRBJ1-1	TGTGCCAGCAGTCCATCGACAGCCAGCCGGGGGAAAGCTTTCTTT	CASSPSTASRGKAFF
.	TRBD2	TRBV7-9	TRBJ2-7	TGTGCCAGCAGCTTAGTAGGGACTAGCGGGAGGGGCGAGCAGTACTTC	CASSLVGTSGRGEQYF
.	.	TRBV5-4	TRBJ2-2	TGTGCCAGCAGCCAGGATGGGCCCACGAACACCGGGGAGCTGTTTTTT	CASSQDGPTNTGELFF
.	TRBD1	TRBV12-3/TRBV12-4	TRBJ1-1	TGTGCCAGCAGCCGCGGGACAGGGCGAGCTTTCTTT	CASSRGTGRAFF
.	TRBD1	TRBV7-7	TRBJ2-2	TGTGCTAGCAGCGCAACCGGGACAGGGCTGCCCGGGGAGCTGTTTTTT	CASSATGTGLPGELFF
.	TRBD1	TRBV4-1	TRBJ2-1	TGCGCCAGCAGCCAACCACCGGGACAGGGGCCCTATGAGCAGTTCTTC	CASSQPPGQGPYEQFF
.	TRBD1	TRBV28	TRBJ1-5	TGTGCCAGCAGTGTGGGACAGCTTCATCAGCCCCAGCATTTT	CASSVGQLHQPQHF
.	.	TRBV6-4	TRBJ2-1	TGTGCCAGCAGTGACGCCCCCGGGACAAAGCAGTTCTTC	CASSDAPGTKQFF
.	TRBD1	TRBV30	TRBJ1-3	TGTGCCGAAGTCGACAGGGGAACGTCTGGAAACACCATATATTTT	CAEVDRGTSGNTIYF
.	.	TRBV5-4	TRBJ2-5	TGTGCCAGCAGCTCGTCCGGGACCCAGTACTTC	CASSSSGTQYF